The rows below give T cell receptor beta chains drawn from one sample of a study of T cells in Graves' hyperthyroidism and ophthalmopathy. A single record per CDR3 protein comes from TCRdb applying MiXCR to the multiplex PCR reads. The data show some 620,000 distinct CDR3 sequences, roughly 17% seen once. The specimen sequenced was blood. The receptor set was obtained from a woman aged 30 to 39 with Graves' hyperthyroidism. Each CDR3 is given with its conserved first and last residue.

cdr3_length: 15; v_call: TRBV6-2/TRBV6-3; cdr3_aa: CASSYEGTSGGEQYF
cdr3_length: 12; v_call: TRBV7-6; cdr3_aa: CASSLWGEKLFF
cdr3_length: 13; v_call: TRBV2; cdr3_aa: CASSEESRTEAFF
cdr3_length: 15; v_call: TRBV6-1; cdr3_aa: CASTPTGFRTGELFF
cdr3_length: 11; v_call: TRBV20-1; cdr3_aa: CSALWGTEAFF
cdr3_length: 15; v_call: TRBV27; cdr3_aa: CASSLSPGPYNEQFF
cdr3_length: 14; v_call: TRBV19; cdr3_aa: CASSMGGAVNEQFF
cdr3_length: 15; v_call: TRBV27; cdr3_aa: CASSLSTRSYNEQFF
cdr3_length: 16; v_call: TRBV4-3; cdr3_aa: CASSQDPQGRTDTQYF
cdr3_length: 16; v_call: TRBV20-1; cdr3_aa: CSARPFSGSGLSIQYF
cdr3_length: 11; v_call: TRBV2; cdr3_aa: CASGVDRNLFF
cdr3_length: 13; v_call: TRBV2; cdr3_aa: CASSYPYQETQYF
cdr3_length: 13; v_call: TRBV6-2/TRBV6-3; cdr3_aa: CASTRPPEYEQYF
cdr3_length: 17; v_call: TRBV3-1; cdr3_aa: CASSRTGIRHDQETQYF
cdr3_length: 13; v_call: TRBV29-1; cdr3_aa: CSVSSGLAGEQYF
cdr3_length: 15; v_call: TRBV2; cdr3_aa: CASSTQGADNSPLHF
cdr3_length: 16; v_call: TRBV9; cdr3_aa: CASSVEGTSDTDTQYF
cdr3_length: 17; v_call: TRBV2; cdr3_aa: CASSEGVTRPSTGELFF
cdr3_length: 14; v_call: TRBV12-3/TRBV12-4; cdr3_aa: CASSLGRLNNEQFF
cdr3_length: 14; v_call: TRBV6-1; cdr3_aa: CASGGPESSYEQYF
cdr3_length: 17; v_call: TRBV6-2/TRBV6-3; cdr3_aa: CASSYSSQRDPGDTQYF
cdr3_length: 13; v_call: TRBV30; cdr3_aa: CARTGVAGNTIYF
cdr3_length: 15; v_call: TRBV18; cdr3_aa: CASSPSWDRDEKLFF
cdr3_length: 14; v_call: TRBV2; cdr3_aa: CASSGDRGDEKLFF